This T cell receptor beta chain was profiled in a study of response to subunit inactivated influenza vaccine. Germline V gives CDR1 MNHEY, CDR2 SVGAGI. Unmatched junction bases numbered 4, after V lost 0 bases and J lost 2 bases. The CDR3 covers 15 residues. TCRdb itself ran the RT-PCR reads through MiXCR, one entry per CDR3 protein. The table includes about 170,000 distinct CDR3 sequences, about 12% detected once. These same data were also listed under a study on T cells expressing NK-cell markers. That report notes: What made the TCR beta cDNA was 5'RACE template switching with UMIs. What restricted sorting to alpha-beta TCR T cells in several experiments was an anti-gamma-delta TCR antibody. Of CD8+ T cells, about 1.0-8% belonged to dominant NKG2C+ clonotypes in five or six donors. HCMV specificity of the expanded NKG2C+ T cell clones was not established.

The sequencing used CD8+ T cells sorted from PBMCs, collected approximately 13 days after vaccination. This chain links TRBV6-5 with TRBJ2-7, with TRBD1 matching 7 bases. The TCR was taken from a man aged 50 or older who received an inactivated influenza vaccine. The CDR3: CASSYSPGTAYEQYF. CDR3 nucleotide sequence: TGTGCCAGCAGTTACTCACCCGGGACAGCCTACGAGCAGTACTTC.